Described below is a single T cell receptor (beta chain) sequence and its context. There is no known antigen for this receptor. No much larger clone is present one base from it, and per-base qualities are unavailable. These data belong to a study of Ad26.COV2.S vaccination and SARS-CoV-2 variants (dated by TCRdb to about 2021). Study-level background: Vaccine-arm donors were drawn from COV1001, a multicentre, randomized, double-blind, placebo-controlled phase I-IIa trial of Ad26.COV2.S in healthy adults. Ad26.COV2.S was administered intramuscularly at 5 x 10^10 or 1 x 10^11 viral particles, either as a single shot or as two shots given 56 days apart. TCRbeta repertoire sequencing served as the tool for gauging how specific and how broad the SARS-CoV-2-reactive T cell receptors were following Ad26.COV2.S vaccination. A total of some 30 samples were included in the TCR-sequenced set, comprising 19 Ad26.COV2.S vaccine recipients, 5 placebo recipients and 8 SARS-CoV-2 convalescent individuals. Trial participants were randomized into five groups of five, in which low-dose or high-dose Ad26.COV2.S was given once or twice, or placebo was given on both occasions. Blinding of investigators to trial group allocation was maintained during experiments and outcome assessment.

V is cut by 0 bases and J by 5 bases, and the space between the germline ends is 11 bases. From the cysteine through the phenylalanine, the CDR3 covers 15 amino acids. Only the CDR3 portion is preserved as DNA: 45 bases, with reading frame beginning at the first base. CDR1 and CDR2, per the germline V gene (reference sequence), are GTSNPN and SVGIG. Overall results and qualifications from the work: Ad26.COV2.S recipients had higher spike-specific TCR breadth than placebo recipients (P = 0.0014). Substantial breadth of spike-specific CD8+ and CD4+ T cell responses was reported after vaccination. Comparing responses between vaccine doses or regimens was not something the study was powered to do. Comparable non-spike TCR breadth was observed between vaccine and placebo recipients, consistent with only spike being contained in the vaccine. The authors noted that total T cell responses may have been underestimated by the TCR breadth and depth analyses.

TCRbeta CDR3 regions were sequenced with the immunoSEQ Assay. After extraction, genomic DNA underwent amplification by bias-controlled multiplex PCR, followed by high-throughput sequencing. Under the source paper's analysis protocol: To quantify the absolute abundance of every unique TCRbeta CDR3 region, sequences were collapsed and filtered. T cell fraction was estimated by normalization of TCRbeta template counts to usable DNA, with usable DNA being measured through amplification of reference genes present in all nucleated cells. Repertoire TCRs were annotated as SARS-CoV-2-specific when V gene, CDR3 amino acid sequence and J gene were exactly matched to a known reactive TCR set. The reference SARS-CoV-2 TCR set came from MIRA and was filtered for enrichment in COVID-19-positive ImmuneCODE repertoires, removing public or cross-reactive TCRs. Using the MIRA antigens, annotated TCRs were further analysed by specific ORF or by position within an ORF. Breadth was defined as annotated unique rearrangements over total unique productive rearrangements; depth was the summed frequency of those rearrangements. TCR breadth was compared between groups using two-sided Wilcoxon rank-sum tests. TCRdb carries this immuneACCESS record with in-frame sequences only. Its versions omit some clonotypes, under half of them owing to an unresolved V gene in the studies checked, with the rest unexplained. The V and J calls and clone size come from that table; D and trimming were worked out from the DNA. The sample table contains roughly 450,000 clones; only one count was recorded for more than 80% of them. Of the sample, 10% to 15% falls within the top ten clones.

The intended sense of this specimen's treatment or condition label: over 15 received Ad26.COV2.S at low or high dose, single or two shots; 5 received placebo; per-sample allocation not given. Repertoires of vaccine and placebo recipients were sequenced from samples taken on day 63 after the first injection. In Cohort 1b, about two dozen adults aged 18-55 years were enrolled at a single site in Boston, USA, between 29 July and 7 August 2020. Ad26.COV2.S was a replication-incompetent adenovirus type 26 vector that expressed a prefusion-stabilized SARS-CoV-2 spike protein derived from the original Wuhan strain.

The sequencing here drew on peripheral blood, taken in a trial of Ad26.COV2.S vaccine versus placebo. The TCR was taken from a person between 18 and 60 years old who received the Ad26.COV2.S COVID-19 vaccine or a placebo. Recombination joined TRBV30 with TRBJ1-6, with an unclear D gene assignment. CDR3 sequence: CAWSVRVKDNSPLHF. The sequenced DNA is TGTGCCTGGAGTGTAAGGGTAAAGGATAATTCACCCCTCCACTTT.